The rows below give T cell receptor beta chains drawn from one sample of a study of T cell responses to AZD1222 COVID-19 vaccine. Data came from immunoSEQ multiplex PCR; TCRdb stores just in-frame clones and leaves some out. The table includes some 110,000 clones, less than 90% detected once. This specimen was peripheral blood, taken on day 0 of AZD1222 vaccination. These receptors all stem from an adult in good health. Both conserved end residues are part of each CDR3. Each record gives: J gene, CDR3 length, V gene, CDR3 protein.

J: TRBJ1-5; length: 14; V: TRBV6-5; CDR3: CASSYAQGKQPQHF
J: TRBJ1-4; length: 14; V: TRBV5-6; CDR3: CASSLMQVNEKLFF
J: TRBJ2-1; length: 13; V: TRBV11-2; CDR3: CASSLAPQDEQFF
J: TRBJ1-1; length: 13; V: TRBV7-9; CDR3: CASSLQGNTEAFF
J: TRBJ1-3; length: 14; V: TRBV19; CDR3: CASSSRGGGNTIYF
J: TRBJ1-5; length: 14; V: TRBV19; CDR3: CASRAGGFSQPQHF
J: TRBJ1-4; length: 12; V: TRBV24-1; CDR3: CATEILNEKLFF
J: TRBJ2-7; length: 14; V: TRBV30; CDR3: CAWSVPSGSYEQYF
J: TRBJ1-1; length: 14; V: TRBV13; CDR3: CASSPGQLNTEAFF
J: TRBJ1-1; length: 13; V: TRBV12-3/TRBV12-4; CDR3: CASSMTENTEAFF
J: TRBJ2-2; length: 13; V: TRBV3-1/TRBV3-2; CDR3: CASTESGTGELFF
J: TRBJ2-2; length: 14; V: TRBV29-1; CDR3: CSVERELNTGELFF
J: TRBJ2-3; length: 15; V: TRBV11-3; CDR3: CASSLRLAGVDTQYF
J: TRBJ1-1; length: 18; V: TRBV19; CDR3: CASSTGGASLTSNTEAFF
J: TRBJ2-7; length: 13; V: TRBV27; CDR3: CASRTGGTGEQYF
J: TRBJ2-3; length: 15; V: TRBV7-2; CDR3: CASRFTSGVTDTQYF
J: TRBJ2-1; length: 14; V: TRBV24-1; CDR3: CATSRRESYNEQFF
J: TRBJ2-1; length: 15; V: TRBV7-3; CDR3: CASSLEGAMGNEQFF
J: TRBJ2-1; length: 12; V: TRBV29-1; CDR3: CSVETLGNEQFF
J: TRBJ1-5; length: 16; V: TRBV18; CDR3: CASSAQGPLGVQPQHF
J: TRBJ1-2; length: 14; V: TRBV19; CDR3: CASTGSREGYGYTF
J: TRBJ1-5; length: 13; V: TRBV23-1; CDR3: CASSRHSNQPQHF
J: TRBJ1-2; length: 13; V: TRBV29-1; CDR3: CSVSGQPNYGYTF
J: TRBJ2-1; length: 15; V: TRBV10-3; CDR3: CAIGPGQGRNNEQFF
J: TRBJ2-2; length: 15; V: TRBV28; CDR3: CASSSLQGNTGELFF
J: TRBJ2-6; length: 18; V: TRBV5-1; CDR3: CASSLLGTSGTGANVLTF
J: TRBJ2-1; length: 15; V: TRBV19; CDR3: CASSIPPAGVGEQFF
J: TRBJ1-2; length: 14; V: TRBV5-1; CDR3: CASSNSQGIYGYTF
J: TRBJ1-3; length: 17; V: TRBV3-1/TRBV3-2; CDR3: CASSRTTGQRSGNTIYF
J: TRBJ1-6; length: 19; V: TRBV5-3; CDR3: CARSSPGTAPTPYNSPLHF
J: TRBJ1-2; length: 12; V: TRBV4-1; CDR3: CASSQEDYGYTF
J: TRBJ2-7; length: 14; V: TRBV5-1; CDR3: CASSSGTVPTEQYF
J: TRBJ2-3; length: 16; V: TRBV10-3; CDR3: CAITQGAGGPTDTQYF
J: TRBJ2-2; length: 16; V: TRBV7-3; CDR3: CASSLSSSPNTGELFF
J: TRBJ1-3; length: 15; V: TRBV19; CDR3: CASSRERLPGNTIYF
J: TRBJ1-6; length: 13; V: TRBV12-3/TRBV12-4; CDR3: CASSVRVDSPLHF
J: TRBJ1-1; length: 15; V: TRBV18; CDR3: CASSPGGEMNTEAFF
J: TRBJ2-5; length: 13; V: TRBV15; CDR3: CATSRDLLETQYF
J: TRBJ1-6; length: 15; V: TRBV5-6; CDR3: CASSLGAEINSPLHF
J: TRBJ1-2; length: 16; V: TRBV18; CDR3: CASSPDAGARAYGYTF
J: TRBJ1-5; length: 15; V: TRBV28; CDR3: CASSAPTGDDQPQHF
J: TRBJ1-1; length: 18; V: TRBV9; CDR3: CASSVAGREQGQNTEAFF
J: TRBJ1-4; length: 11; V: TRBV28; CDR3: CAGGFGEKLFF
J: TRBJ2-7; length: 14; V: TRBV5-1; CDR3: CASVPLWRSCEQYF
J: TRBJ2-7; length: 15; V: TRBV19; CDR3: CASSMTGLVSYEQYF
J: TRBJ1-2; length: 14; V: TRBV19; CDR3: CASSIKGINYGYTF
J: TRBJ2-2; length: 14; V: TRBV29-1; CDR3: CSVAGTTYTGELFF
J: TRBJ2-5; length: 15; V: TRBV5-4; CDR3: CASSFGGQGFKTQYF
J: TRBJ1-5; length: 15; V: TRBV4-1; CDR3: CASSLDGAAYQPQHF
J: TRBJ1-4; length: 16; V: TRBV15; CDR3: CATSRADSAANEKLFF
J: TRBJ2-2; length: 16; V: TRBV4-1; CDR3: CASSQEAGVNTGELFF